The clone carrying this TCR beta chain appeared a single time. Its antigen is unknown. The data are from a study of cytomegalovirus exposure and HLA in healthy donors. Whole-study results and caveats: As a later analysis showed, several of the most significant clusters appeared to be linked to common viral pathogens. The study found most TCR sequences rare, yet found some public TCRs in many donors.

Germline values: CDR1 SGHRS, CDR2 YFSETQ. Trimming cost V 3 bases and J 9 bases; bases outside gene matches: 9. This CDR3 spans 15 amino acids. The primer mix had 60 Vbeta and 13 Jbeta primers. Generated by immunoSEQ multiplex PCR, the TCRdb table keeps only in-frame clones and is missing some. The sample lists 150,000 to 200,000 clones, 84% seen once, with 0.25% to 0.3% in the top ten. The chain employs TRBV5-1 and TRBJ2-1, with 10 nucleotides matching TRBD1. The TCR was taken from a boy aged 10-17 years in good health and CMV-seronegative. The source material was PBMCs. In nucleotides, the CDR3 is TGCGCCAGCAGCTCCAACGCCGGGACAGGGGTTGAGCAGTTCTTC. Translated: CASSSNAGTGVEQFF.